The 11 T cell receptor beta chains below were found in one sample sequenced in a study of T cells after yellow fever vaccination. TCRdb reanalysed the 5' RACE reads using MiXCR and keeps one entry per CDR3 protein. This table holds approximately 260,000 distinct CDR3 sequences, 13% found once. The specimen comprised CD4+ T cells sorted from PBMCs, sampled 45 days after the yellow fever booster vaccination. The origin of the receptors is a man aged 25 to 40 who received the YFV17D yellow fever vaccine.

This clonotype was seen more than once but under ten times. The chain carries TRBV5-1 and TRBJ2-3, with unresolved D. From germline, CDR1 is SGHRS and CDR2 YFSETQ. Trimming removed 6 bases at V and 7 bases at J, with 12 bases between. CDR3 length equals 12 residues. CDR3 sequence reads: CASKDVENTQYF. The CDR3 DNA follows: TGCGCCAGCAAAGACGTGGAGAATACGCAGTATTTT.

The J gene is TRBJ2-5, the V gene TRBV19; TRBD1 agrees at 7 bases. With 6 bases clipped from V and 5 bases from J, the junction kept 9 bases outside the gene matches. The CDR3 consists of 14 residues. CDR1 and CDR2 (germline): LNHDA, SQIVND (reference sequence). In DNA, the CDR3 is TGTGCCAGTAGGGAGACAGGGTTTAGGGAGACCCAGTACTTC. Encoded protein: CASRETGFRETQYF.

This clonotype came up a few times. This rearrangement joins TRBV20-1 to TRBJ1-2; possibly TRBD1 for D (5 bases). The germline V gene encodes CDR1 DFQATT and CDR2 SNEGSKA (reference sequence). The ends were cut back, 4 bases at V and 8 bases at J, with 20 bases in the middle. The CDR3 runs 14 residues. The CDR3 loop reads CSANPMGGEEGYTF. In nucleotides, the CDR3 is TGCAGTGCTAACCCTATGGGGGGGGAAGAAGGCTACACCTTC.

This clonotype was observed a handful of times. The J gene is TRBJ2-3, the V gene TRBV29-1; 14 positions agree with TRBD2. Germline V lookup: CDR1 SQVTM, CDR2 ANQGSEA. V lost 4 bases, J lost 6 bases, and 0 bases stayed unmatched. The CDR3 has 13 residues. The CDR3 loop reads CSVGTSGRDTQYF. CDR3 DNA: TGCAGCGTTGGGACTAGCGGGAGGGATACGCAGTATTTT.

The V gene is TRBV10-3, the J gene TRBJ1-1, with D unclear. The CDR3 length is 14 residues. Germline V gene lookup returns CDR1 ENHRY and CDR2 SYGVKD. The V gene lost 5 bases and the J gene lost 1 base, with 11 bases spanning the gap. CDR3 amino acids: CAISPRGTNTEAFF. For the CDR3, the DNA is TGTGCCATCAGTCCACGGGGAACGAACACTGAAGCTTTCTTT.

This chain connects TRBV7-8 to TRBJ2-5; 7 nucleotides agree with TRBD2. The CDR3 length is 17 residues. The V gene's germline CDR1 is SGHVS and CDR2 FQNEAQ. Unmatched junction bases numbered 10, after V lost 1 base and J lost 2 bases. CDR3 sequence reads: CASSLGRRASGQETQYF. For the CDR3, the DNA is TGTGCCAGCAGCTTAGGTCGCCGGGCTAGCGGTCAAGAGACCCAGTACTTC.

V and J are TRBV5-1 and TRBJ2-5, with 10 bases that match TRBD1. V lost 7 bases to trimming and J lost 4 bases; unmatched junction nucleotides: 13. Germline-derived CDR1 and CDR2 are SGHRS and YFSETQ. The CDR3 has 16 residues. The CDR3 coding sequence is TGCGCCAGCGACAGGGGAAGGACAGGGGGGCGAGAGACCCAGTACTTC. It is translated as CASDRGRTGGRETQYF.

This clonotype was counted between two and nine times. CDR3 nucleotides: TGTGCCAGCAGCTTAGGTCGACAGGGGCGAGAGACCCAGTACTTC. It yields the protein CASSLGRQGRETQYF. This chain links TRBV7-2 with TRBJ2-5; 8 bases fit TRBD1. V dropped 1 base and J dropped 4; count of bases not matched to a gene: 5. Germline V CDR1 and CDR2: SGHTA, FQGNSA. The CDR3 has 15 residues.

This CDR3 reads CASSSGTGEGDTQYF. CDR3 in DNA: TGCGCCAGCAGCTCTGGGACAGGGGAAGGAGATACGCAGTATTTT. The V call is TRBV5-1, the J call TRBJ2-3; 10 bases are shared with TRBD1. Germline-derived CDR1 and CDR2 are SGHRS and YFSETQ. V trimming: 3 bases; J trimming: 5 bases; junction bases outside the gene matches: 6. This CDR3 comprises 15 residues.

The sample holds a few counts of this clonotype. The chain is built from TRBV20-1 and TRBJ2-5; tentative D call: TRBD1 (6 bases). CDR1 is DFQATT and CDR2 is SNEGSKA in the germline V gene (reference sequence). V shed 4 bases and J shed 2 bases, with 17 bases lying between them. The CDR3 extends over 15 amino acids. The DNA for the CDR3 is TGCAGTGCTATTTACTTTGGACAGACGCAAGAGACCCAGTACTTC. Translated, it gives CSAIYFGQTQETQYF.

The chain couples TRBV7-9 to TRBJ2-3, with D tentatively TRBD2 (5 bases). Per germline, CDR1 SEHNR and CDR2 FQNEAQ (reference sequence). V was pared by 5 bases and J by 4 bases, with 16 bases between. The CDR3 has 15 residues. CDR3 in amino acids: CASSAAGIRADTQYF. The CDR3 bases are TGTGCCAGCAGCGCAGCCGGGATAAGGGCAGATACGCAGTATTTT.